Each of the 27 T cell receptor beta chains below was sequenced from the same sample in a study of blood T cell repertoires in COVID-19. The assay was immunoSEQ multiplex PCR, and TCRdb's table has in-frame clones only and misses some. The sample carries roughly 410,000 clones, around 87% recorded once. The sequenced sample was peripheral blood. These receptors came from a woman in her sixties with COVID-19, enrolled during active disease.

The count of this clone is one. The chain couples TRBV9 to TRBJ2-7; 8 positions match TRBD2. The CDR3 runs to 15 residues. V dropped 4 bases and J dropped 0; count of bases not matched to a gene: 6. Germline-derived CDR1 and CDR2 are SGDLS and YYNGEE. The CDR3 region is CASSTSGGDSYEQYF. The CDR3 DNA is TGTGCCAGCAGCACCAGCGGGGGCGACTCCTACGAGCAGTACTTC.

V gene TRBV12-3 or TRBV12-4 combines with J gene TRBJ1-2; the D gene is possibly TRBD1 (6 bases). This CDR3 is built from 13 residues. V was clipped by 1 base and J by 7 bases, with 10 bases between them. In DNA form, the CDR3 reads TGTGCCAGCAGTTTAGGGGGGCGCGGTGGCTACACCTTC. It specifies CASSLGGRGGYTF.

The DNA of the CDR3 is TGCGCCAGCAGCCAAGAAATTTATCGGGGTATAGAAAATGAGCAGTTCTTC. Amino acids: CASSQEIYRGIENEQFF. The V gene is TRBV4-1, the J gene TRBJ2-1, with D possibly TRBD2 on 5 matching bases. V gave up 0 bases and J gave up 7 bases, with 19 bases separating them. CDR1 and CDR2 from the germline V gene are MGHRA and YSYEKL. The CDR3 consists of 17 residues.

J is TRBJ2-7 and V is TRBV11-2; TRBD1 matches at 10 bases. V lost 1 base and J lost 4; bases outside the gene matches: 13. Germline V gene sequence: CDR1 SGHAT, CDR2 FQNNGV. CDR3 size: 18 residues. The chain's CDR3 is CASSLGDRGRPLRYEQYF. DNA of the CDR3: TGTGCCAGCAGCTTAGGCGACAGGGGGCGACCCCTCCGATACGAGCAGTACTTC. The full variable domain, its missing parts supplied by reference TRBV11-2 and TRBJ2-7, is EAGVAQSPRYKIIEKRQSVAFWCNPISGHATLYWYQQILGQGPKLLIQFQNNGVVDDSQLPKDRFSAERLKGVDSTLKIQPAKLEDSAVYLCASSLGDRGRPLRYEQYFGPGTRLTVT.

The V call is TRBV14, the J call TRBJ1-4, with a weak D call TRBD1 (5 bases). CDR1 and CDR2 from the germline V gene are SGHDN and FVKESK. V gave up 3 bases and J gave up 11 bases, with 16 bases separating them. The CDR3 covers 14 residues. CDR3 sequence reads: CASSQLDSTGKLFF. The CDR3 DNA is TGTGCCAGCAGCCAGTTAGACAGCACCGGGAAACTGTTTTTT.

The chain recombines TRBV7-2 with TRBJ1-1; the D is unclear. V was cut by 1 base and J by 0 bases, with 6 bases left in between. Germline CDR1 is SGHTA and CDR2 is FQGNSA. CDR3 size: 14 residues. DNA of the CDR3: TGTGCCAGCAGCTTAGTTCAGGTGAACACTGAAGCTTTCTTT. This sequence encodes CASSLVQVNTEAFF.

The sample holds a few counts of this clone. The chain carries TRBV18 and TRBJ2-7; TRBD1 aligns across 8 bases. This CDR3 spans 14 amino acids. The germline CDR1 and CDR2 sequences are KGHSH and LQKENI. V dropped 6 bases and J dropped 1; count of bases not matched to a gene: 5. The chain's CDR3 is CASSQQGASYEQYF. In DNA, the CDR3 is TGTGCCAGCTCGCAGCAGGGGGCTTCCTACGAGCAGTACTTC.

V gene TRBV7-2 combines with J gene TRBJ1-5; 9 bases fit TRBD1. CDR3 length equals 16 residues. V was pared by 0 bases and J by 3 bases, with 3 bases of the junction left unmatched. Germline CDR1 is SGHTA and CDR2 is FQGNSA. CDR3 coding DNA: TGTGCCAGCAGCTTAGCGGACAGGGGTTTCAATCAGCCCCAGCATTTT. As protein: CASSLADRGFNQPQHF. Together with reference TRBV7-2 and TRBJ1-5, the CDR3 gives the full variable domain: GAGVSQSPSNKVTEKGKDVELRCDPISGHTALYWYRQSLGQGLEFLIYFQGNSAPDKSGLPSDRFSAERTGGSVSTLTIQRTQQEDSAVYLCASSLADRGFNQPQHFGDGTRLSIL.

This chain links TRBV6-5 with TRBJ2-7; a possible D gene is TRBD1 (6 bases). V lost 5 bases to trimming and J lost 3 bases, with 17 bases between them. Germline CDR1 and CDR2: MNHEY and SVGAGI. This CDR3 region has 15 residues. The CDR3 bases are TGTGCCAGCAGTACCTTGGGGGCAGGGAACTACGAGCAGTACTTC. It is translated as CASSTLGAGNYEQYF.

V is TRBV30 and J is TRBJ1-5, with TRBD1 as a possible D gene (5 bases). Trimming shortened V by 4 bases and J by 6 bases, and 13 bases separated the two germline ends. The CDR3 runs to 13 residues. Germline CDR1 is GTSNPN and CDR2 is SVGIG (reference sequence). The chain's CDR3 is CAWTAGNFQPQHF. DNA of the CDR3: TGTGCCTGGACAGCAGGGAACTTTCAGCCCCAGCATTTT.

The genes are TRBV2 and TRBJ1-4; the match to TRBD1 covers 7 bases. Germline CDR1 is SNHLY and CDR2 is FYNNEI. V gave up 6 bases and J gave up 2 bases; unmatched junction bases: 3. This CDR3 spans 14 amino acids. CDR3 sequence reads: CASRLQGTNEKLFF. The CDR3 DNA sequence: TGTGCCAGCAGATTACAGGGGACTAATGAAAAACTGTTTTTT.

The chain recombines TRBV5-1 with TRBJ1-1; possible D gene TRBD1, 6 bases. V lost 0 bases and J 4 bases, leaving 7 bases between the germline ends. This CDR3 has 13 amino acids. Per the germline V gene, CDR1 is SGHRS and CDR2 is YFSETQ. CDR3 residues: CASSLGRGTEAFF. In nucleotides, the CDR3 is TGCGCCAGCAGCTTGGGCAGGGGCACTGAAGCTTTCTTT.

The chain couples TRBV5-1 to TRBJ2-3; TRBD2 agrees at 10 bases. Germline CDR1 SGHRS, CDR2 YFSETQ. V trimming: 3 bases; J trimming: 4 bases; junction bases outside the gene matches: 11. There are 17 residues in the CDR3. CDR3: CASSYTRAGGGADTQYF. The CDR3, as DNA: TGCGCCAGCAGCTACACTAGAGCGGGGGGGGGCGCAGATACGCAGTATTTT.

The V gene is TRBV9, the J gene TRBJ2-5; tentatively, D is TRBD1 (6 bases). Looked up from germline, CDR1 is SGDLS and CDR2 is YYNGEE. The CDR3 extends over 13 amino acids. Trimming stripped 6 bases from V and 5 bases from J, with 14 bases between. CDR3 nucleotide sequence: TGTGCCAGCACCGCTGGGGGCGAGGAGACCCAGTACTTC. Residues: CASTAGGEETQYF. Full variable domain (remainder filled in from reference TRBV9 and TRBJ2-5): DSGVTQTPKHLITATGQRVTLRCSPRSGDLSVYWYQQSLDQGLQFLIQYYNGEERAKGNILERFSAQQFPDLHSELNLSSLELGDSALYFCASTAGGEETQYFGPGTRLLVL.

CDR3 amino acids: CASSQWGTGVHEQYF. CDR3 nucleotides: TGTGCCAGCAGCCAATGGGGGACAGGGGTCCACGAGCAGTACTTC. This chain joins TRBV16 and TRBJ2-7; 10 nucleotides align to TRBD1. The CDR3 contains 15 residues. Trimming took 1 base from V and 5 from J; bases not matched to a gene: 5. Looked up from germline, CDR1 is KGHSY and CDR2 is FQNENV.

This chain joins TRBV19 and TRBJ2-2; 7 bases are shared with TRBD1. J was trimmed by 7 bases and V by 7 bases; bases with no gene match: 6. The CDR3 is made up of 13 amino acids. CDR1 is LNHDA and CDR2 is SQIVND in the germline V gene (reference sequence). Here the CDR3 reads CASKGTVVGELFF. In DNA, the CDR3 is TGTGCCAGTAAAGGGACAGTCGTCGGGGAGCTGTTTTTT.

The CDR3 coding sequence is TGTGCCAGCAGCGTCGACAGGGGGCAAGGCGAGCAGTACTTC. Translation: CASSVDRGQGEQYF. This chain connects TRBV5-4 to TRBJ2-7; TRBD1 agrees at 10 bases. V lost 4 bases to trimming and J lost 6 bases; unmatched junction nucleotides: 7. This CDR3 spans 14 amino acids. Germline V gene lookup returns CDR1 SGHNT and CDR2 YYREEE (reference sequence). Full variable domain (remainder filled in from reference TRBV5-4 and TRBJ2-7): ETGVTQSPTHLIKTRGQQVTLRCSSQSGHNTVSWYQQALGQGPQFIFQYYREEENGRGNFPPRFSGLQFPNYSSELNVNALELDDSALYLCASSVDRGQGEQYFGPGTRLTVT.

The chain couples TRBV7-3 to TRBJ2-6, with D possibly being TRBD1 (5 bases). This CDR3 spans 14 amino acids. Germline CDR1 reads SGHTA; CDR2 reads FQGTGA. Trimming removed 5 bases at V and 2 bases at J, with 7 bases between. CDR3 protein: CASSPRAGANVLTF. In DNA form, the CDR3 reads TGTGCCAGCAGCCCCAGGGCTGGGGCCAACGTCCTGACTTTC.

This clone has more than one count but fewer than ten. This rearrangement joins TRBV5-4 to TRBJ2-7; 11 bases align to TRBD2. Losses at the gene ends were 5 bases for V and 4 bases for J; bases not matched to a gene: 8. The CDR3 runs 15 residues. Germline lookup yields CDR1 SGHNT and CDR2 YYREEE (reference sequence). The CDR3 loop is CASRRAGTSGYEQYF. CDR3 nucleotides: TGTGCCAGCAGGAGGGCCGGGACTAGCGGATACGAGCAGTACTTC.

V is TRBV11-3 and J is TRBJ1-2; 7 bases match TRBD1. The ends lost 5 bases at V and 0 bases at J; junction bases unmatched: 6. Germline V lookup: CDR1 SGHNT, CDR2 YENEEA. The CDR3 totals 15 residues. The CDR3: CASSKDRRANYGYTF. For the CDR3, the DNA is TGTGCCAGCAGCAAGGACAGGCGAGCTAACTATGGCTACACCTTC.

This chain links TRBV19 with TRBJ1-5; TRBD1 might be the D (5 bases). CDR3 length equals 15 residues. Germline V gives CDR1 LNHDA, CDR2 SQIVND (reference sequence). V was trimmed by 6 bases and J by 0 bases, leaving 12 bases between them. CDR3 residues: CASRGGLASNQPQHF. CDR3 bases: TGTGCCAGTAGGGGGGGGTTAGCTAGCAATCAGCCCCAGCATTTT.

This clone appeared a single time. This chain links TRBV28 with TRBJ1-1, with 8 bases that match TRBD1. Trimming at V came to 6 bases and at J to 4 bases, leaving 13 bases not matched to a gene. Germline CDR1 MDHEN, CDR2 SYDVKM. The CDR3 extends over 16 amino acids. The DNA for the CDR3 is TGTGCCAGCAGCCTACCCCCTTCTACAGGGGGCACTGAAGCTTTCTTT. Protein sequence: CASSLPPSTGGTEAFF.

The chain has TRBV19 and TRBJ2-4; 9 bases agree with TRBD1. Trimming cost V 5 bases and J 3 bases; bases outside gene matches: 11. This CDR3 contains 17 residues. Germline CDR1 is LNHDA and CDR2 is SQIVND (reference sequence). The CDR3 DNA is TGTGCCAGTAGTCCATCGGCCGGGACAGGGTACAAAAACATTCAGTACTTC. Residues: CASSPSAGTGYKNIQYF.

V is TRBV7-2 and J is TRBJ1-2; 7 bases are shared with TRBD1. Germline values: CDR1 SGHTA, CDR2 FQGNSA. The CDR3 has 13 residues. Germline trimming cut 3 bases from V and 7 bases from J; bases unmatched to any gene: 5. In DNA, the CDR3 is TGTGCCAGCAGCTTTAGTCAGGGGGGTGGCTACACCTTC. Protein product: CASSFSQGGGYTF.

This sequence joins TRBV18 and TRBJ1-1; TRBD1 agrees at 7 bases. Germline CDR1 reads KGHSH; CDR2 reads LQKENI. CDR3 size: 14 residues. J gave up 6 bases and V 4 bases, and 8 bases lay outside the gene matches. The CDR3 here is CASSRDRLQPEAFF. Here the CDR3 DNA reads TGTGCCAGCTCACGGGACAGACTACAACCTGAAGCTTTCTTT.

The chain links TRBV11-1 to TRBJ2-1; 7 bases align to TRBD2. Germline CDR1 is SGHAT and CDR2 is FQDESV (reference sequence). V lost 2 bases to trimming and J lost 10 bases; unmatched junction nucleotides: 8. The CDR3 runs to 14 residues. The CDR3 DNA sequence: TGTGCCAGCAGCTTACCGGGGGGAGTACCCGAGCAGTTCTTC. Translated: CASSLPGGVPEQFF.

V usage is TRBV12-3 or TRBV12-4 and J usage is TRBJ2-7; D ambiguous. The CDR3 has 13 residues. Trimming pared 2 bases from V and 0 bases from J, leaving 5 bases between. DNA for the CDR3: TGTGCCAGCAGTTTACACAGCTCCTACGAGCAGTACTTC. It encodes CASSLHSSYEQYF.